This T cell receptor (beta chain) was obtained from a study of blood T cell repertoires in COVID-19. Study in general: Sites across the United States, Italy and Spain contributed samples from acute and convalescent COVID-19. T cells, B-cell-depleted T cells, or PBMCs supplied cDNA or gDNA.

Original handling: It was from reference gene primer amplification that nucleated cell counts were estimated. The method was immunoSEQ multiplex PCR; TCRdb's version includes in-frame clones alone and lacks a portion of them. For V, J and clone size, that table is used; D and trimming come from the DNA. In the table there are 100,000 or so clones, 70% to 85% of which are singletons. Germline V CDR1 and CDR2: KGHSH, LQKENI. This CDR3 is built from 13 residues. Trimming removed 3 bases at V and 7 bases at J, with 13 bases between. The receptor was isolated from a man between 65 and 85 years old with active or convalescent COVID-19. The sequenced material came from peripheral blood. The chain carries TRBV18 and TRBJ2-7; maybe TRBD2 (5 bases). The CDR3 is CASSPTTGWEQYF. DNA for the CDR3: TGTGCCAGCTCACCCACGACGGGATGGGAGCAGTACTTC.